A selection of T cell receptor beta chains follows, all from one sample in a study of shared clonotypes between healthy human individuals. Libraries were prepared by immunoSEQ multiplex PCR; TCRdb keeps only in-frame clonotypes and omits some of them. Of around 99,000 clones in the sample, roughly three quarters were seen once. Input material: memory CD8+ T cells sorted from blood. The receptor source for this set is a young man in good health. The CDR3 runs from the conserved cysteine through the conserved F or W. The D gene is left open where the match is weak. Only some rows state a clone size, as once, few, many or a class for expanded clones.

v_gene	abundance	j_gene	d_gene	CDR3aa	CDR3nt
TRBV6-5	-	TRBJ2-2	-	CASRPPNTGELFF	TGTGCCAGCCGTCCTCCGAACACCGGGGAGCTGTTTTTT
TRBV29-1	-	TRBJ2-1	-	CSVGRGSSEQFF	TGCAGCGTTGGGAGGGGCTCTTCTGAGCAGTTCTTC
TRBV25-1	-	TRBJ2-7	-	CASSEYAQAPSYEQYF	TGTGCCAGCAGTGAATACGCCCAGGCCCCGAGCTACGAGCAGTACTTC
TRBV5-6	-	TRBJ2-4	-	CASSPKTGRAGNIQYF	TGTGCCAGCAGCCCTAAGACAGGTAGAGCGGGAAACATTCAGTACTTC
TRBV5-6	-	TRBJ2-1	TRBD1	CASSLGTGFDEQFF	TGTGCCAGCAGCTTGGGGACAGGGTTCGATGAGCAGTTCTTC
TRBV18	-	TRBJ1-2	-	CASSPGDGYTF	TGTGCCAGCTCACCGGGGGACGGCTACACCTTC
TRBV14	-	TRBJ1-2	-	CASSQPWDDYGYTF	TGTGCCAGCAGCCAACCTTGGGACGACTATGGCTACACCTTC
TRBV13	-	TRBJ2-7	TRBD2	CASSLVRRGAYEQYF	TGTGCCAGCAGCTTAGTGCGGCGGGGGGCTTACGAGCAGTACTTC
TRBV29-1	-	TRBJ2-7	TRBD1	CSVAGQGMYYEQYF	TGCAGCGTTGCAGGACAGGGAATGTACTACGAGCAGTACTTC
TRBV7-2	-	TRBJ2-1	TRBD1	CASSLGTGPYNEQFF	TGTGCCAGCAGCTTGGGGACAGGTCCCTACAATGAGCAGTTCTTC
TRBV11-1	-	TRBJ2-1	TRBD2	CASSLQTSGYNEQFF	TGTGCCAGCAGCTTACAGACTAGCGGGTACAATGAGCAGTTCTTC
TRBV29-1	few	TRBJ2-1	-	CSVAVMSEQFF	TGCAGCGTCGCTGTTATGTCCGAGCAGTTCTTC
TRBV5-1	once	TRBJ2-7	-	CASSLNGQRPYEQYF	TGCGCCAGCAGCTTGAATGGACAGCGACCCTACGAGCAGTACTTC
TRBV28	-	TRBJ2-3	-	CASSLTKDHTDTQYF	TGTGCCAGCAGCCTAACAAAGGACCACACAGATACGCAGTATTTT
TRBV7-9	once	TRBJ2-5	TRBD1	CASSFVQGARETQYF	TGTGCCAGCAGCTTCGTACAGGGGGCACGAGAGACCCAGTACTTC
TRBV27	-	TRBJ1-5	-	CASSLLQGDQPQHF	TGTGCCAGCAGTTTATTACAGGGTGATCAGCCCCAGCATTTT
TRBV27	-	TRBJ2-1	-	CASSLSTDQDNEQFF	TGTGCCAGCAGTTTAAGTACCGACCAGGACAATGAGCAGTTCTTC
TRBV6-5	few	TRBJ2-7	TRBD1	CASSYGTATEQYF	TGTGCCAGCAGTTACGGGACAGCTACCGAGCAGTACTTC
TRBV5-1	-	TRBJ1-3	-	CASSLEGQAGNTIYF	TGCGCCAGCAGCTTGGAGGGACAAGCAGGAAACACCATATATTTT
TRBV2	few	TRBJ2-2	-	CASMKGYTGELFF	TGTGCCAGCATGAAGGGGTACACCGGGGAGCTGTTTTTT
TRBV4-2	-	TRBJ2-7	-	CASSSPGVGLYEQYF	TGTGCCAGCAGCTCACCGGGAGTCGGGCTCTACGAGCAGTACTTC
TRBV6-5	-	TRBJ2-2	-	CASSYIPPGNTGELFF	TGTGCCAGCAGTTACATTCCCCCTGGGAACACCGGGGAGCTGTTTTTT
TRBV7-8	many	TRBJ2-5	TRBD2	CASSPTAGVEETQYF	TGTGCCAGCAGCCCTACAGCGGGAGTAGAAGAGACCCAGTACTTC
TRBV9	few	TRBJ1-1	-	CASSPMLGTEAFF	TGTGCCAGCAGCCCTATGCTTGGCACTGAAGCTTTCTTT
TRBV7-8	-	TRBJ2-7	-	CASSPRQASYEQYF	TGTGCCAGCAGCCCCAGACAGGCCTCCTACGAGCAGTACTTC
TRBV28	-	TRBJ2-5	-	CASSLGWEPQYF	TGTGCCAGCAGTTTGGGGTGGGAACCCCAGTACTTC
TRBV10-1	many	TRBJ2-1	-	CASSDTDSYNEQFF	TGCGCCAGCAGTGATACCGACAGCTACAATGAGCAGTTCTTC
TRBV7-2	once	TRBJ1-1	-	CASSLDGGGRGAFF	TGTGCCAGCAGCTTAGATGGGGGAGGCCGGGGAGCTTTCTTT
TRBV2	-	TRBJ1-1	TRBD1	CASEQGDGTEAFF	TGTGCCAGCGAACAGGGGGATGGGACTGAAGCTTTCTTT
TRBV11-2	few	TRBJ1-1	-	CASSAFGVNTEAFF	TGTGCCAGCAGCGCATTTGGCGTGAACACTGAAGCTTTCTTT
TRBV7-2	few	TRBJ2-1	-	CASSTPGQDILNEQFF	TGTGCCAGCAGCACGCCGGGACAAGATATACTCAATGAGCAGTTCTTC
TRBV13	-	TRBJ2-2	-	CASSPGVGGELFF	TGTGCCAGCAGCCCCGGAGTCGGCGGGGAGCTGTTTTTT
TRBV4-1	many	TRBJ2-1	TRBD2	CASSHRVAGGPNEQFF	TGCGCCAGCAGCCATCGAGTAGCGGGAGGGCCAAATGAGCAGTTCTTC
TRBV19	-	TRBJ1-1	-	CASSTKTLNTEAFF	TGTGCCAGTAGTACCAAGACCTTGAACACTGAAGCTTTCTTT
TRBV11-1	-	TRBJ2-1	-	CASSFEGVEQFF	TGTGCCAGCAGCTTCGAGGGTGTTGAGCAGTTCTTC
TRBV7-9	few	TRBJ2-4	TRBD1	CASSSARTGGNIQYF	TGTGCCAGCAGCTCCGCTAGGACAGGGGGGAACATTCAGTACTTC
TRBV5-4	once	TRBJ2-3	TRBD2	CASSLEAGRMTDTQYF	TGTGCCAGCAGCTTGGAAGCGGGACGGATGACAGATACGCAGTATTTT
TRBV7-9	-	TRBJ2-1	-	CASSPLLTPTLNEQFF	TGTGCCAGCAGCCCCCTCTTGACACCGACGTTAAATGAGCAGTTCTTC
TRBV5-4	-	TRBJ2-7	-	CASSSGQGRSYEQYF	TGTGCCAGCAGCTCGGGGCAGGGACGATCCTACGAGCAGTACTTC
TRBV30	-	TRBJ2-7	-	CAWEYGGATYEQYF	TGTGCCTGGGAATACGGCGGGGCCACCTACGAGCAGTACTTC
TRBV2	-	TRBJ2-1	TRBD2	CASSEWREGGNEQFF	TGTGCCAGCAGTGAATGGCGGGAGGGTGGAAATGAGCAGTTCTTC
TRBV28	-	TRBJ1-5	-	CASSSGQFNQPQHF	TGTGCCAGCAGTTCTGGACAGTTCAATCAGCCCCAGCATTTT
TRBV7-9	-	TRBJ2-1	-	CASSLDGPRGAYNEQFF	TGTGCCAGCAGCTTAGATGGGCCGAGGGGTGCCTACAATGAGCAGTTCTTC
TRBV6-4	-	TRBJ2-3	-	CASSSGGTDTQYF	TGTGCCAGCAGTAGCGGAGGCACAGATACGCAGTATTTT
TRBV4-1	-	TRBJ2-3	TRBD2	CASAAGRTDTQYF	TGCGCCAGCGCAGCGGGACGCACAGATACGCAGTATTTT
TRBV6-6	-	TRBJ2-1	TRBD2	CASTQTSGRDEQFF	TGTGCCAGCACCCAGACTAGCGGGAGGGATGAGCAGTTCTTC
TRBV6-1	-	TRBJ2-7	TRBD2	CASSEGLAGAYEQYF	TGTGCCAGCAGTGAGGGACTAGCGGGAGCCTACGAGCAGTACTTC
TRBV10-2	-	TRBJ2-7	-	CASSGGGGVGHMYEQYF	TGCGCCAGCAGTGGGGGAGGGGGCGTGGGGCATATGTACGAGCAGTACTTC
TRBV28	-	TRBJ1-5	-	CASSFGYQPQHF	TGTGCCAGCAGTTTTGGGTATCAGCCCCAGCATTTT
TRBV28	-	TRBJ2-7	TRBD2	CASSFGDYLKSYEQYF	TGTGCCAGCAGTTTCGGGGACTACCTCAAGTCCTACGAGCAGTACTTC
TRBV9	-	TRBJ1-2	-	CASSSLQGNGYTF	TGTGCCAGCAGCTCCCTGCAAGGGAATGGCTACACCTTC
TRBV18	-	TRBJ2-7	-	CASSHSAEVASYEQYF	TGTGCCAGCTCGCACTCGGCCGAGGTTGCCTCCTACGAGCAGTACTTC
TRBV11-2	-	TRBJ1-1	-	CASSLVWTRKGPRGAFF	TGTGCCAGCAGCTTAGTATGGACCCGTAAAGGTCCACGGGGAGCTTTCTTT